A selection of T cell receptor beta chains follows, all from one sample in a study of blood T cell repertoires in COVID-19. The table came from immunoSEQ multiplex PCR; TCRdb's copy has only in-frame clones and leaves some out. The sample shows 130,000 to 150,000 clones, about four fifths of them seen only once. The sample comprised peripheral blood. These receptors were collected from a human donor in a cohort sampled during active COVID-19. Each CDR3 is given with its conserved first and last residue. Fields, in order: J gene, clone size, D gene, V gene, CDR3 protein, CDR3 DNA. D genes are given only for firm matches. Clone size, where shown, is once, few, many, or a class for clones that have expanded.

TRBJ1-5,NA,TRBD1,TRBV28,CASSPTGGLNQPQHF,TGTGCCAGCAGCCCCACAGGGGGCCTTAATCAGCCCCAGCATTTT
TRBJ2-7,once,NA,TRBV21-1,CASSAIRDWFYEQYF,TGTGCCAGCAGCGCAATCCGGGACTGGTTCTACGAGCAGTACTTC
TRBJ1-5,NA,NA,TRBV28,CASRGGGGNQPQHF,TGTGCCAGCAGGGGAGGGGGTGGCAATCAGCCCCAGCATTTT
TRBJ2-2,NA,TRBD1,TRBV5-1,CASSQGQGAARELFF,TGCGCCAGCAGCCAGGGCCAGGGGGCGGCCCGGGAGCTGTTTTTT
TRBJ2-7,NA,NA,TRBV5-6,CASSLADWAEQYF,TGTGCCAGCAGCTTGGCAGATTGGGCCGAGCAGTACTTC
TRBJ2-7,few,NA,TRBV7-2,CASHRGGMTYEQYF,TGTGCCAGCCATAGAGGGGGTATGACCTACGAGCAGTACTTC
TRBJ2-1,NA,NA,TRBV6-4,CASSQKSGWSSYNEQFF,TGTGCCAGCAGTCAAAAAAGCGGGTGGAGCTCCTACAATGAGCAGTTCTTC
TRBJ1-5,NA,NA,TRBV11-2,CASSMTGAGQPQHF,TGTGCCAGCAGCATGACAGGAGCAGGCCAGCCCCAGCATTTT
TRBJ2-7,NA,NA,TRBV29-1,CSAQRGSRGVGEQYF,TGCAGCGCCCAAAGGGGGTCCAGGGGTGTGGGTGAGCAGTACTTC
TRBJ2-5,NA,NA,TRBV7-3,CASSLMGGQQETQYF,TGTGCCAGCAGCTTAATGGGGGGACAGCAAGAGACCCAGTACTTC
TRBJ2-7,NA,TRBD2,TRBV6-5,CASSYLSGSSYEQYF,TGTGCCAGCAGTTACCTTAGCGGGAGCTCCTACGAGCAGTACTTC
TRBJ1-3,NA,NA,TRBV19,CASSIQQSSGNTIYF,TGTGCCAGTAGTATCCAACAGAGCTCTGGAAACACCATATATTTT
TRBJ2-1,NA,NA,TRBV11-2,CASSLRLQAGPYNEQFF,TGTGCCAGCAGCTTAAGGCTCCAAGCGGGCCCCTACAATGAGCAGTTCTTC
TRBJ1-1,NA,NA,TRBV9,CASSGRGGSKNTEAFF,TGTGCCAGCAGCGGTAGGGGCGGGAGCAAAAACACTGAAGCTTTCTTT
TRBJ2-1,NA,TRBD2,TRBV7-2,CASSFRTSGSRGYNEQFF,TGTGCCAGCAGCTTTCGTACTAGCGGGAGCAGGGGCTACAATGAGCAGTTCTTC
TRBJ1-2,NA,NA,TRBV2,CASSGSGNYGYTF,TGTGCCAGCAGTGGATCAGGGAACTATGGCTACACCTTC
TRBJ1-6,NA,NA,TRBV5-1,CASSSSDGNSPLHF,TGCGCCAGCAGCTCGAGCGACGGTAACTCACCCCTCCACTTT
TRBJ2-2,NA,NA,TRBV28,CASSFGGTFTGELFF,TGTGCCAGCAGTTTCGGCGGGACCTTCACCGGGGAGCTGTTTTTT
TRBJ2-7,few,TRBD2,TRBV6-5,CASSTSGRAFYEQYF,TGTGCCAGCAGCACAAGCGGGAGGGCCTTCTACGAGCAGTACTTC
TRBJ2-7,NA,TRBD2,TRBV27,CASSSGLAGAGYYEQYF,TGTGCCAGCAGTTCGGGACTAGCGGGAGCTGGGTATTACGAGCAGTACTTC
TRBJ2-7,NA,TRBD2,TRBV25-1,CASSEFRLAGYEQYF,TGTGCCAGCAGTGAATTCCGGCTAGCGGGGTACGAGCAGTACTTC
TRBJ2-1,few,NA,TRBV7-2,CASSPRGKPGISSYNEQFF,TGTGCCAGCAGCCCCCGAGGCAAGCCAGGGATTAGCTCCTACAATGAGCAGTTCTTC
TRBJ2-7,NA,NA,TRBV13,CASSLGQGESYEQYF,TGTGCCAGCAGCTTAGGACAAGGAGAGTCCTACGAGCAGTACTTC
TRBJ1-1,NA,TRBD1,TRBV6-5,CASMGQGAVNTEAFF,TGTGCCAGCATGGGACAGGGGGCTGTGAACACTGAAGCTTTCTTT
TRBJ1-4,NA,NA,TRBV20-1,CSASYQGIKLFF,TGCAGTGCTAGTTATCAGGGAATAAAACTGTTTTTT
TRBJ1-3,NA,NA,TRBV3-1/TRBV3-2,CASSQRSAAGNTIYF,TGTGCCAGCAGCCAACGATCTGCGGCTGGAAACACCATATATTTT
TRBJ1-3,once,NA,TRBV21-1,CASNPGQGSNPGNTIYF,TGTGCCAGCAACCCGGGACAGGGGTCCAATCCGGGAAACACCATATATTTT
TRBJ2-1,NA,NA,TRBV28,CASRLGLRLFNEQFF,TGTGCCAGCAGGTTGGGGCTACGGCTCTTCAATGAGCAGTTCTTC
TRBJ1-5,NA,TRBD1,TRBV4-3,CASSQELDRAFNQPQHF,TGCGCCAGCAGCCAAGAGTTGGACAGGGCCTTCAATCAGCCCCAGCATTTT
TRBJ2-2,NA,NA,TRBV7-3,CASSSGSQRSGELFF,TGTGCCAGCAGCTCGGGTTCGCAGAGGTCCGGGGAGCTGTTTTTT
TRBJ1-4,NA,NA,TRBV5-1,CASSSGPGGKKLFF,TGCGCCAGCAGCTCCGGACCGGGGGGGAAAAAACTGTTTTTT
TRBJ2-1,NA,TRBD2,TRBV5-1,CASTPPGLALDEQFF,TGCGCCAGCACCCCTCCGGGACTAGCGTTGGATGAGCAGTTCTTC
TRBJ2-1,NA,NA,TRBV2,CASSDNVCQFF,TGTGCCAGCAGTGATAATGTCTGTCAGTTCTTC
TRBJ1-5,once,NA,TRBV27,CASSLYQDRNNQPQHF,TGTGCCAGCAGTTTATACCAAGACAGGAACAATCAGCCCCAGCATTTT
TRBJ2-7,NA,NA,TRBV7-6,CASSLGIDPGSYEQYF,TGTGCCAGCAGCTTAGGGATCGACCCAGGGTCCTACGAGCAGTACTTC
TRBJ1-2,NA,NA,TRBV10-3,CAISDPGSDNYGYTF,TGTGCCATCAGTGATCCGGGGAGCGATAACTATGGCTACACCTTC
TRBJ2-7,NA,TRBD2,TRBV4-1,CASSQRTSGRTYEQYF,TGCGCCAGCAGCCAGAGGACTAGCGGGAGGACCTACGAGCAGTACTTC
TRBJ2-7,few,TRBD2,TRBV24-1,CATSDDTSGVLGQYF,TGTGCCACCAGTGATGATACTAGCGGGGTCCTGGGGCAGTACTTC
TRBJ1-1,NA,TRBD1,TRBV7-3,CASSSTGGGAEAFF,TGTGCCAGCAGCTCCACAGGGGGCGGGGCTGAAGCTTTCTTT
TRBJ2-7,NA,TRBD1,TRBV6-5,CASRGQAGAYEQYF,TGTGCCAGCAGGGGACAGGCCGGGGCCTACGAGCAGTACTTC
TRBJ2-2,NA,TRBD1,TRBV6-2/TRBV6-3,CASSQNRGNTGELFF,TGTGCCAGCAGTCAAAACAGGGGAAACACCGGGGAGCTGTTTTTT
TRBJ2-5,NA,NA,TRBV7-2,CASSLQGWETQYF,TGTGCCAGCAGCTTGCAGGGATGGGAGACCCAGTACTTC
TRBJ2-7,NA,TRBD1,TRBV6-5,CASRQQGVFEQYF,TGTGCCAGCAGGCAACAGGGGGTTTTCGAGCAGTACTTC
TRBJ1-6,NA,TRBD1,TRBV19,CASSEPGQSRYNSPLHF,TGTGCCAGTAGCGAGCCGGGACAGAGCCGTTATAATTCACCCCTCCACTTT
TRBJ1-5,NA,NA,TRBV27,CASSFGQANQPQHF,TGTGCCAGCAGTTTTGGGCAGGCCAATCAGCCCCAGCATTTT
TRBJ2-3,NA,TRBD2,TRBV7-9,CATRTSGSADTQYF,TGTGCCACACGGACTAGCGGGAGTGCAGATACGCAGTATTTT
TRBJ1-5,NA,TRBD1,TRBV2,CASNPDRVNQPQHF,TGTGCCAGCAACCCGGACAGGGTCAATCAGCCCCAGCATTTT
TRBJ1-3,once,NA,TRBV28,CASSPGLDTIYF,TGTGCCAGCAGCCCCGGTCTTGACACCATATATTTT
TRBJ1-2,NA,NA,TRBV2,CASSETGCKDIYGYTF,TGTGCCAGCAGTGAAACGGGGTGTAAGGATATCTATGGCTACACCTTC
TRBJ1-2,NA,TRBD1,TRBV6-2/TRBV6-3,CASNPDRGPYGYTF,TGTGCCAGCAACCCGGACAGGGGGCCCTATGGCTACACCTTC